This T cell receptor beta chain was identified in a study of T cell repertoires in cytomegalovirus infection. Study-wide context: In public TCR beta signatures, there were indications of both CMV infection and matching HLA type. Study-level points and caveats: Summed frequency of public TCR beta families distinguished CMV carriers with the relevant HLA. Across the ex vivo response, the dominant clonotypes were HLA-C-restricted CMV-specific TCR beta clonotypes.

CDR1 is SGHVS, CDR2 FQNEAQ, per germline. The CDR3 is made up of 15 amino acids. J gave up 5 bases and V 6 bases, and 10 bases lay outside the gene matches. TCRdb processed the reads anew with MiXCR; each CDR3 protein has one entry. The table has some 100,000 distinct CDR3 sequences, more than 20% seen once; the top ten hold around 40%. This clonotype was seen a few times. Antigen: not known. This TCR was recovered from a human donor in good health (CMV status not recorded). Some clones in this sample may be carry-over from other donors' samples. Sequenced material: CD8+ T cells from PBMCs. V gene TRBV7-8 combines with J gene TRBJ2-1; 7 bases are a match to TRBD2. CDR3 nucleotide sequence: TGTGCCAGCAGAATTTTCCCCGGGACTAACAATGAGCAGTTCTTC. It yields the protein CASRIFPGTNNEQFF.